This TCR beta chain was sequenced during a study of cytomegalovirus exposure and HLA in healthy donors. About this clone itself: Its antigen is currently unknown.

Each donor was nominally healthy when sampled (though unrecorded immune exposures were likely). Study observations and caveats: The Asian-associated ancestry cluster reportedly had fewer N-insertions than the approximately 690-donor mean in a later analysis. For most TCR beta V segments, an earlier analysis put the productive rate at about 87% or about 30% of the time. Analyses of presence and absence presupposed an approximately uniform sequencing depth across donors.

The CDR3 length is 15 residues. V dropped 7 bases and J dropped 5 bases, with 21 bases sitting between them. Germline V gene lookup returns CDR1 MDHEN and CDR2 SYDVKM. The PCR was carried out with 60 Vbeta primers and 13 Jbeta primers. Here immunoSEQ multiplex PCR was the method, and the copy in TCRdb shows in-frame clones only, minus some. The repertoire includes 150,000 to 250,000 clones, approximately 85% of them detected once, and about 2.3% sits in the top ten. Sequencing was carried out using PBMCs. This chain connects TRBV28 to TRBJ2-7, with a tentative D call TRBD2 (7 bases). The source of this sequence is a woman aged 45-60 years in good health and CMV-seronegative. The chain's CDR3 is CASNLWGGSRDEQYF. CDR3 bases: TGTGCCAGCAATTTGTGGGGGGGCAGTAGGGACGAGCAGTACTTC.